This T cell receptor (beta chain) appears in the sequencing data of a study of neurological immune-mediated disorders. Whole-study findings and limits: CDR3 amino acid sequences found in expanded clones were never shared across subjects, suggesting private repertoires in all groups. HTLV-1-associated myelopathy had the most TCR clonal expansion, while multiple sclerosis had the least, a level that fell below healthy controls.

CDR1 and CDR2 from the germline V gene are LGHNA and YSLEER. The ends were cut back, 1 base at V and 0 bases at J, with 12 bases in the middle. This CDR3 spans 17 amino acids. There are many counts of this clonotype. What it binds is not known. The cDNA was synthesized by 5'RACE incorporating 10-nucleotide random UMIs. TCRdb fed the 5' RACE reads into MiXCR, producing one record per CDR3 protein. The sample includes roughly 45,000 distinct CDR3 sequences, 13% of them seen just once. Time point here: longitudinal time-point 2. The starting material, 2 million PBMCs stored at -80 C, gave rise to the unsorted libraries.

The chain carries TRBV4-3 and TRBJ2-2; D may be TRBD2 (6 bases). The source of this sequence is a male donor with HTLV-1-associated myelopathy (HAM/TSP). Sequenced input: PBMCs. CDR3 nucleotides: TGCGCCAGCAGCCAAGGGGCCGCGGGGCCGAACACCGGGGAGCTGTTTTTT. Its translation is CASSQGAAGPNTGELFF.